This T cell receptor beta chain was documented in a study of T cells in narcolepsy. Study-level results: Comparing one patient's CSF and blood CD4+ clonotypes highlighted HCRT- and TRIB2-specific autoreactive clonotypes. Some memory CD4+ repertoires had no autoreactive clone sequences.

This clone has just one count. Its antigen is currently unknown. The germline CDR1 and CDR2 sequences are SGHTA and FQGTGA. Trimming removed 5 bases at V and 8 bases at J, with 10 bases between. The length of the CDR3 is 12 residues. The repertoire was sequenced with immunoSEQ multiplex PCR; TCRdb's copy has only in-frame clones and lacks some. This table has around 30,000 clones, about four fifths appearing once. This sequence joins TRBV7-3 and TRBJ2-1; a weak D match, TRBD1 (5 bases). The TCR comes from a human donor in good health. What was sequenced was memory (CD45RA-) CD4+ T cells from blood. The CDR3: CASSPQGDEQFF. CDR3 nucleotides: TGTGCCAGCAGCCCCCAAGGGGATGAGCAGTTCTTC.